The source of this TCR beta chain is a study of blood T cell repertoires in COVID-19. Study-wide context: Samples taken during acute and convalescent COVID-19 were collected in the United States, Italy and Spain.

Trimming cost V 6 bases and J 8 bases; bases outside gene matches: 9. The CDR3 is 14 residues long. Germline V gene data show CDR1 as MDHEN and CDR2 as SYDVKM. Per the original data handling: Estimation of nucleated cell counts relied on the amplification of reference gene primers. The assay was immunoSEQ multiplex PCR, and TCRdb's table has in-frame clones only and misses some. The V and J calls and clone size were taken over from that table, and D and trimming were inferred from the DNA. This table holds about 170,000 clones, approximately 90% found once. Sequencing used peripheral blood. This receptor was identified in a man aged 18 to 29 with COVID-19, enrolled during active disease. The chain uses TRBV28 and TRBJ2-3; 9 positions match TRBD2. The CDR3 is CASSLGLARATQYF. The CDR3 DNA is TGTGCCAGCAGCCTGGGACTAGCTAGGGCTACGCAGTATTTT.